The entry below describes one T cell receptor (beta chain). Its antigen is currently unknown. The V gene lost 2 bases and the J gene lost 0 bases, with 16 bases spanning the gap. Germline V gene sequence: CDR1 LNHDA, CDR2 SQIVND (reference sequence). There are 18 residues in the CDR3. The data were taken from a study of T cell repertoires in cytomegalovirus infection. TCRdb analysed the reads with MiXCR anew, one entry per CDR3 protein. The sample includes 800,000 to 950,000 distinct CDR3 sequences, around a third of them seen just once. The source is a human donor in good health (CMV status not recorded). Some clones in this sample may be carry-over from other donors' samples. The chain is built from TRBV19 and TRBJ1-4; D possibly corresponds to TRBD1 (6 bases). This specimen was cultured CD8+ T cells from PBMCs, taken from culture after CMV antigen stimulation. CDR3 coding DNA: TGTGCCAGTAGTATATTTCCCTCCTCAGGGGCAACTAATGAAAAACTGTTTTTT. Its protein is CASSIFPSSGATNEKLFF.